The clone carrying this T cell receptor (beta chain) was picked up a small number of times. The entry originates in a study of patients and donors after allogeneic stem cell transplantation. TCRdb processed the RT-PCR reads anew with MiXCR; each CDR3 protein has one entry. The sample includes 80,000 to 90,000 distinct CDR3 sequences, 45% to 50% seen only once; the top ten take roughly 64%. The CDR3 length is 18 residues. V lost 4 bases, J lost 0 bases, and 14 bases stayed unmatched. CDR1 and CDR2 from the germline V gene are LGHNA and YNFKEQ. This receptor was identified in a human donor who was either an allogeneic HSCT recipient or a stem cell or donor lymphocyte infusion donor (not recorded which). It is not recorded whose cells these are; they may come from a transplant donor. The rearrangement uses TRBV4-2 and TRBJ1-1; 7 nucleotides match TRBD1. Sequencing was done on a sample of blood, either unsorted or a sorted T cell fraction (not recorded which). CDR3 in amino acids: CASSPMSGTAVMNTEAFF. In DNA form, the CDR3 reads TGTGCCAGCAGCCCAATGTCCGGGACAGCCGTGATGAACACTGAAGCTTTCTTT.